This T cell receptor beta chain comes out of a study of a mutant IDH1 vaccine in newly diagnosed glioma. This table comes from immunoSEQ multiplex PCR, and its TCRdb copy is limited to in-frame clones, with some not included. The sample consists of 90,000 to 95,000 clones, under 90% of them appearing once. The sample's time point: baseline, week 1 (first vaccination visit). The sample's treatment: pre-vaccination baseline after standard-of-care therapy. The table lists this clone with a few counts. The target antigen is unknown. Findings of the study overall: Induction of immune responses by the vaccine occurred in more than 85% of patients.

The receptor's source is a woman aged 45 to 65 with glioma. Sequences were derived from PBMCs, sampled from a glioma patient treated with radiotherapy, temozolomide or both.

This CDR3 is CASSPDRATNEKLFF. The CDR3 DNA is TGCGCCAGCAGCCCGGACAGAGCAACTAATGAAAAACTGTTTTTT. The V call is TRBV5-1, the J call TRBJ1-4; the D gene is possibly TRBD1 (6 bases). There are 15 residues in the CDR3. Germline V gene sequence: CDR1 SGHRS, CDR2 YFSETQ. Deletions cut 4 bases from V and 0 bases from J, with 10 bases between.